Detailed here is one T cell receptor (beta chain). Its specificity is not known. This entry comes from a study of shared clonotypes between healthy human individuals. Study-wide results and caveats: Clonotype sharing among the donors was expected to vary with sequencing depth. Shared clonotypes across all four donors exceeded non-shared ones in generation probability.

Deep-level running was used for the assay. Assay used: immunoSEQ multiplex PCR; TCRdb lists only in-frame clones, some missing. The sample contains 2 million to 3 million clones, roughly 93% of which appear only once. Trimming took 5 bases from V and 2 from J, leaving 14 bases between them. The CDR3 sequence is 15 residues long. CDR1 is SGHTA and CDR2 is FQGNSA in the germline V gene. The TCR originated in a man aged 18 to 30 in good health. Some clones in this sample may be carry-over from other donors' samples. Sequenced input: naive CD4+ T cells from PBMCs. Subset meaning: CD45RA+ positively selected. The chain recombines TRBV7-2 with TRBJ2-3, with D perhaps assigned TRBD1 or TRBD2 (6 bases each). The CDR3 DNA follows: TGTGCCAGCAGCCCGCTCGGGGGCATCACAGATACGCAGTATTTT. It encodes CASSPLGGITDTQYF.